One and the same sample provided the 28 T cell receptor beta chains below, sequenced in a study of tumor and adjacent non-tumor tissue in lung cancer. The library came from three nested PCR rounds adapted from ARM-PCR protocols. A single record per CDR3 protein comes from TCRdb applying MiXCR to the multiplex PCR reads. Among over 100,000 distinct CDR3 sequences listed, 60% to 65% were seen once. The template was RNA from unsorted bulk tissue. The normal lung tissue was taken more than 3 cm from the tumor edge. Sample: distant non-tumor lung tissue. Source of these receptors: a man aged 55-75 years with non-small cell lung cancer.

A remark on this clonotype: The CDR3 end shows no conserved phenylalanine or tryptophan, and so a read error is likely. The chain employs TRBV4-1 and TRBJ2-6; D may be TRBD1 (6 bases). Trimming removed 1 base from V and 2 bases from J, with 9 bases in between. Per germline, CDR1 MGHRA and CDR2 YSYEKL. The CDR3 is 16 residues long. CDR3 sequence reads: CASSQVGATGANVLTL. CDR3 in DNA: TGCGCCAGCAGCCAAGTGGGGGCTACTGGGGCCAACGTCCTGACTCTC.

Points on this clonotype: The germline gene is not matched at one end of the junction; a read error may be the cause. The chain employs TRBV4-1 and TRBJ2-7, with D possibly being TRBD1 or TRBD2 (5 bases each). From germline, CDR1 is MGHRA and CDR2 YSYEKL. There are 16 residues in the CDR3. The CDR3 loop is CTSSQSPGPEAYEQYF. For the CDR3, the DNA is TGCACCAGCAGCCAATCTCCGGGACCAGAAGCCTACGAGCAGTACTTC.

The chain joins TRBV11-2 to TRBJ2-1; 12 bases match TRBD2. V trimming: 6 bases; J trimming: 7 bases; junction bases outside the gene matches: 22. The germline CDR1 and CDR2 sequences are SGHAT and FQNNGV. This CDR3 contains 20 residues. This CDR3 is CASRIGGTSGPGPGGNEQFF. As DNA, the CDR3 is TGTGCCAGCAGAATAGGAGGGACTAGCGGGCCGGGTCCGGGTGGAAATGAGCAGTTCTTC.

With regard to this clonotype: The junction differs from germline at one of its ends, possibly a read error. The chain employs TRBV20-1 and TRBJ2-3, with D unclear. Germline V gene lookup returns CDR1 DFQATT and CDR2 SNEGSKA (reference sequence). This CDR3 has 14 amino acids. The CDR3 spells CSASNLRGTDTQYF. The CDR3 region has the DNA TGCAGTGCCAGCAACCTCAGAGGCACAGATACACAGTATTTT.

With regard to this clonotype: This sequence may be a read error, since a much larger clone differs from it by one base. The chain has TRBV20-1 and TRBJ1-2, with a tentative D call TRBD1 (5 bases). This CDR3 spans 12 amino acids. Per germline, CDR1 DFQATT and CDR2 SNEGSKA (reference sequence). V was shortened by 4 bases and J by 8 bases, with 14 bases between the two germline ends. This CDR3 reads CSAKTGTIGYTF. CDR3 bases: TGCAGTGCTAAAACCGGGACGATAGGCTACACCTTC.

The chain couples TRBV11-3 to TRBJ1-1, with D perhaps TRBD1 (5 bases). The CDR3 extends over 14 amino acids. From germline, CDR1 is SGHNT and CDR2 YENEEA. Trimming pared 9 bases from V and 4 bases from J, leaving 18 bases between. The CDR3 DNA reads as TGTGCCAGTAGCATCGGACATGCGGCCACTGAAGCTTTCTTT. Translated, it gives CASSIGHAATEAFF.

The CDR3 DNA reads TGTGCCTGGCGACCGGACTATGGCTACACCTTC. Amino acids: CAWRPDYGYTF. The rearrangement joins TRBV30 to TRBJ1-2; D gene uncertain. The germline V gene has CDR1 GTSNPN and CDR2 SVGIG (reference sequence). The ends were cut back, 5 bases at V and 3 bases at J, with 7 bases in the middle. CDR3 length: 11 amino acids.

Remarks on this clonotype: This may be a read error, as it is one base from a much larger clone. The DNA for the CDR3 is TGTGCCAGTAAAAACGGGGGAGAGACCGAGTACTTC. Protein: CASKNGGETEYF. The chain links TRBV6-5 to TRBJ2-5; D possibly corresponds to TRBD2 (6 bases). The CDR3 sequence is 12 residues long. From germline, CDR1 is MNHEY and CDR2 SVGAGI.

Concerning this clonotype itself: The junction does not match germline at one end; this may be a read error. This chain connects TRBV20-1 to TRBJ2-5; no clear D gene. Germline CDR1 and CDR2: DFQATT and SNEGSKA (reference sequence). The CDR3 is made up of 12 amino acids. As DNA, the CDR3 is TGCTGTGCTGGAGTTATGGTGGAGACCCAGTACTTC. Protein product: CCAGVMVETQYF.

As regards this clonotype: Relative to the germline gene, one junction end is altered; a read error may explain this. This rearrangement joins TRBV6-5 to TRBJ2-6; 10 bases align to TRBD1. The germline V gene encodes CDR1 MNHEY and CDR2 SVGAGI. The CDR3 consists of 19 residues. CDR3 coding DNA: TGTGTCAGCAGTTATTACGACAGGGGGCCTACCTCTGGGGCCAACGTCCTGACTTTC. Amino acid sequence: CVSSYYDRGPTSGANVLTF.

CDR3 nucleotide sequence: TGTGCCAGCAGCTCGGACAGGGGTGTGGGGGCCAACGTCCTGACTTTC. Amino acids: CASSSDRGVGANVLTF. This chain connects TRBV7-9 to TRBJ2-6; 9 bases agree with TRBD1. The germline V gene has CDR1 SEHNR and CDR2 FQNEAQ (reference sequence). The CDR3 covers 16 residues. With 4 bases clipped from V and 4 bases from J, the junction kept 5 bases outside the gene matches.

CDR3 residues: CASMSNAGTDTQYF. The CDR3 DNA reads TGTGCCAGCATGAGTAACGCAGGCACAGATACGCAGTATTTT. The chain is built from TRBV12-3 or TRBV12-4 and TRBJ2-3; no clear D gene. Trimming took off 7 bases at V and 1 base at J, with 12 bases between the two ends. CDR3 length: 14 residues.

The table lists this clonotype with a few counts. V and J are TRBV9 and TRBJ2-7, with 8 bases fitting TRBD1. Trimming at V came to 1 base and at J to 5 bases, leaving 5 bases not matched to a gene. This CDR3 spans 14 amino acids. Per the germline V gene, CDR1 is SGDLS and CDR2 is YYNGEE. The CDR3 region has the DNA TGTGCCAGCAGCGTAATAGGACAGGGAGACGAGCAGTACTTC. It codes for CASSVIGQGDEQYF.

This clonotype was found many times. The chain's CDR3 is CASGPGQGRSGELFF. CDR3 coding DNA: TGTGCTAGTGGACCCGGACAGGGAAGATCCGGGGAGCTGTTTTTT. The V gene is TRBV12-5, the J gene TRBJ2-2; 8 bases line up with TRBD1. This CDR3 region has 15 residues. Germline V gene sequence: CDR1 LGHNT, CDR2 FRNRAP. Trimming took 6 bases from V and 6 from J; bases not matched to a gene: 9.

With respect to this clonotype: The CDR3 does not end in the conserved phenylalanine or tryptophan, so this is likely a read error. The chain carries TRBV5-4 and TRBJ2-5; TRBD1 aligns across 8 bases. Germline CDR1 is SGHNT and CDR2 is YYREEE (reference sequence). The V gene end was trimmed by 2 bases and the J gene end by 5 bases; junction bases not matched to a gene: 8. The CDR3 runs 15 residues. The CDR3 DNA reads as TGTGCCAGCAGCTTAGGCAGGGGGCTTAGTGAGACCCAGTACCTC. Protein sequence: CASSLGRGLSETQYL.

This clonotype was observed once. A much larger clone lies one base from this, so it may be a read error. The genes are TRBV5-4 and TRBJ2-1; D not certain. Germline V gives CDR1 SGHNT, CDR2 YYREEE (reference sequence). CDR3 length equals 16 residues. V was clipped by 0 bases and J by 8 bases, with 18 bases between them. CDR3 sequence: CASSLGPALGYDEQFF. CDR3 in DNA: TGTGCCAGCAGCTTGGGGCCAGCGCTTGGGTACGATGAGCAGTTCTTC.

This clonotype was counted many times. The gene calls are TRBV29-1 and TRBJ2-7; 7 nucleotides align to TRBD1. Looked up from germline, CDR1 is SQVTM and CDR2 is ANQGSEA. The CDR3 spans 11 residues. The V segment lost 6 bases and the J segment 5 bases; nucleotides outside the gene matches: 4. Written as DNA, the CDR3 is TGCAGCGTATCTACAGGGGACGAGCAGTACTTC. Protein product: CSVSTGDEQYF.

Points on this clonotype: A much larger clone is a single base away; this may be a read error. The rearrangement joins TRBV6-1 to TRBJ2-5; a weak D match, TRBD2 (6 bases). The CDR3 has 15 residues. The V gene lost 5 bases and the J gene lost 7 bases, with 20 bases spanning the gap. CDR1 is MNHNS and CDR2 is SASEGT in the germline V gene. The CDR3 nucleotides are TGTGCCAGCAGTTGCGGGACGATCGAATTAGGGACCCAGTACTTC. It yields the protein CASSCGTIELGTQYF.

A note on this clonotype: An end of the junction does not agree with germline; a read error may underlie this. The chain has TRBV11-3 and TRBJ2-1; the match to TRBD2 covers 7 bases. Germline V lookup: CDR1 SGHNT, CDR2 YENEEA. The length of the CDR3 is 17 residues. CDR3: CASSFDGTSVRRNEQFF. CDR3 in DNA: TGTGCCAGCAGCTTTGATGGTACTAGCGTGAGACGCAATGAACAGTTCTTC. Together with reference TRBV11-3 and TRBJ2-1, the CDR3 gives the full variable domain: EAGVVQSPRYKIIEKKQPVAFWCNPISGHNTLYWYLQNLGQGPELLIRYENEEAVDDSQLPKDRFSAERLKGVDSTLKIQPAELGDSAVYLCASSFDGTSVRRNEQFFGPGTRLTVL.

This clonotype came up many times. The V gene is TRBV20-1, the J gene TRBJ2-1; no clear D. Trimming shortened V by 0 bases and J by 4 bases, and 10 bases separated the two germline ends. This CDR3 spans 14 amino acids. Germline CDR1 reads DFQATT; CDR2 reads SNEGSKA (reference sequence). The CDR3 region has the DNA TGCAGTGCTAGAGACGTCGCTGTGTACAATGAGCAGTTCTTC. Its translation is CSARDVAVYNEQFF.

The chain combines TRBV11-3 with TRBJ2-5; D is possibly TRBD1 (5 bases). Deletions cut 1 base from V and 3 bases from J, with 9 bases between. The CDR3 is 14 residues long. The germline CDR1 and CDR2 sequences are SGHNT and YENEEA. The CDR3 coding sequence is TGTGCCAGCAGCTTAGCCGTACAGGAAGAGACCCAGTACTTC. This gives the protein CASSLAVQEETQYF.

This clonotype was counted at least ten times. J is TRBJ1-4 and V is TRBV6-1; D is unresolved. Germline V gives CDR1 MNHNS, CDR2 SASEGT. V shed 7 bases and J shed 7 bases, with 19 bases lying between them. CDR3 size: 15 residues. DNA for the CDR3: TGTGCCAGCAATCTGAGACCCAAGGGAAGTGAAAAACTGTTTTTT. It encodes CASNLRPKGSEKLFF.

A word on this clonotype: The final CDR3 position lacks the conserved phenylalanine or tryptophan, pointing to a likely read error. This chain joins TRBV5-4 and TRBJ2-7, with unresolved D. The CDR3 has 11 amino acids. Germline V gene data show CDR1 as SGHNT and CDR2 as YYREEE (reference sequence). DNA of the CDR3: TGCGCCAGCAGCTTGGTTGACGAGCAGTACCTC. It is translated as CASSLVDEQYL.

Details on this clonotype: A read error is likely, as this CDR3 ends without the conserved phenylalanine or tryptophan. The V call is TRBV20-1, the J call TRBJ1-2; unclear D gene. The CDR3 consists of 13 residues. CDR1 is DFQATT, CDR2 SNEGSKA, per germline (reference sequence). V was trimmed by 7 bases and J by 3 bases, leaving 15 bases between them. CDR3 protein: CSVRNPNDYGYTS. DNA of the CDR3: TGCAGTGTTAGGAACCCTAATGACTATGGCTACACCTCC.

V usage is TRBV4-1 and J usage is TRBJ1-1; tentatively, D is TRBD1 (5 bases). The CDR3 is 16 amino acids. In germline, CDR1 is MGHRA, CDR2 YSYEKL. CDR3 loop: CVRSQVRGAGNTEAFF. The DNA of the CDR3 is TGCGTCAGGAGCCAAGTACGCGGGGCAGGGAACACTGAAGCTTTCTTT.

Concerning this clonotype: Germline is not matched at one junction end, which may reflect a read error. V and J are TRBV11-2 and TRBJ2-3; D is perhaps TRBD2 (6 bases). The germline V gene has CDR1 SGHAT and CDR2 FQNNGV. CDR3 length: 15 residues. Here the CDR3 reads CASSDGTYSTDTQYF. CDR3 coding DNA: TGTGCCAGCAGCGACGGGACTTATAGCACAGACACGCAGTATTTT. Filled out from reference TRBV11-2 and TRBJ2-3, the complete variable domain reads EAGVAQSPRYKIIEKRQSVAFWCNPISGHATLYWYQQILGQGPKLLIQFQNNGVVDDSQLPKDRFSAERLKGVDSTLKIQPAKLEDSAVYLCASSDGTYSTDTQYFGPGTRLTVL.

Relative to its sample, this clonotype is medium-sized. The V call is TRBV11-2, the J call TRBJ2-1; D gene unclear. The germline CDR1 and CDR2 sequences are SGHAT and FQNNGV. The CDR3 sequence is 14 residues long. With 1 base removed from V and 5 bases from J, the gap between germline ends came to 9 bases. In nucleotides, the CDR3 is TGTGCCAGCAGCTTAGGCGGTCACCACAATGAGCAGTTCTTC. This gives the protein CASSLGGHHNEQFF.

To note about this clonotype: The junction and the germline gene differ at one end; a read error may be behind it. CDR3 sequence (DNA): TGCAGCGGTGTTTCCTACAATGAGCAGTCCTTC. This gives the protein CSGVSYNEQSF. The rearrangement joins TRBV29-1 to TRBJ2-1; D remains unclear. Germline-derived CDR1 and CDR2 are SQVTM and ANQGSEA. The CDR3 totals 11 residues.